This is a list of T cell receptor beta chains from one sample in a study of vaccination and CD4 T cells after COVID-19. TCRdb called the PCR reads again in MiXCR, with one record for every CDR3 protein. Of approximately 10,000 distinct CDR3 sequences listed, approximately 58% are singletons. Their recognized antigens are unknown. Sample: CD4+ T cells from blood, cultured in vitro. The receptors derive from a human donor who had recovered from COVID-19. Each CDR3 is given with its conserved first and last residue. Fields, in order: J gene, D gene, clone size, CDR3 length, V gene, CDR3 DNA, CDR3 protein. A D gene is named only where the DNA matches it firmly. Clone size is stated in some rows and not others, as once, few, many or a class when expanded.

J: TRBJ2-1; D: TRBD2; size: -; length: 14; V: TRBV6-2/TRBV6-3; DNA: TGTGCCAGCAGTTACGCTAGCGGATACAATGAGCAGTTCTTC; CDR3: CASSYASGYNEQFF
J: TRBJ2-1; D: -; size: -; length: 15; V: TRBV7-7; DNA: TGTGCCAGCAGCAAAATGGCGGGTTCCTACAATGAGCAGTTCTTC; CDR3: CASSKMAGSYNEQFF
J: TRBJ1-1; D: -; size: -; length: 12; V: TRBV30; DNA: TGTGCCTGGAGTGTAAGGTACACTGAAGCTTTCTTT; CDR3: CAWSVRYTEAFF
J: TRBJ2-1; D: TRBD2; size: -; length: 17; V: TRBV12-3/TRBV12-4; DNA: TGTGCCAGCAGTCCCCCTTGGCGGGAGGAGGCCTACAATGAGCAGTTCTTC; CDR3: CASSPPWREEAYNEQFF
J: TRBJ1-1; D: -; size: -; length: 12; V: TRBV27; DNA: TGTGCCAGCAGTTTCCCAGACACTGAAGCTTTCTTT; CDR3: CASSFPDTEAFF
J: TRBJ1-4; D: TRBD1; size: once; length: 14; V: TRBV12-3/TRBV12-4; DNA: TGTGCCAGCAGCGAATCCAGGGGGAATGAAAAACTGTTTTTT; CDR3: CASSESRGNEKLFF
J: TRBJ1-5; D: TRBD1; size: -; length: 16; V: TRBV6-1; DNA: TGTGCCAGCAGTGAAAACAGGGGGCGAGGGGATCAGCCCCAGCATTTT; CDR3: CASSENRGRGDQPQHF
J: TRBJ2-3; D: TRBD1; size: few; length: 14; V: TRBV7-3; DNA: TGTGCCAGCAGCTTGATGGTCGAGGGGGCTACGCAGTATTTT; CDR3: CASSLMVEGATQYF
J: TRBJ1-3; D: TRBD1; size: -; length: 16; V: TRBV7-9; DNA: TGTGCCAGCAGCTCCCAATTCAGGGGGCGCGGGAACACCATATATTTT; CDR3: CASSSQFRGRGNTIYF
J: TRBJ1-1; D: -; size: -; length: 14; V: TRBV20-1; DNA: TGCAGTGCTAGAGATTGGGGGGGGCGGGACGAAGCTTTCTTT; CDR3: CSARDWGGRDEAFF
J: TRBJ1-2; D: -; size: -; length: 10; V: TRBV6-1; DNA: TGTGCCAGCAGCGCGGGACTCTACACCTTC; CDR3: CASSAGLYTF
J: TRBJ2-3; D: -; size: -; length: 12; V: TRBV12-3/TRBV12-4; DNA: TGTGCCAGCAGCTTCTCTGCAGATACGCAGTATTTT; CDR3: CASSFSADTQYF
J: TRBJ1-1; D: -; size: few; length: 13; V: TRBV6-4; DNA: TGTGCCAGCAGTTTGGCAGGGAACACTGAAGCTTTCTTT; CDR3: CASSLAGNTEAFF
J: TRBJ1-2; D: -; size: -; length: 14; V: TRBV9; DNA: TGTGCCAGCAGCCTAAGTCCGAGTCCCTATGGCTACACCTTC; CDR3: CASSLSPSPYGYTF
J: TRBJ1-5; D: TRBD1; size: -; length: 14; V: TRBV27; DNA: TGTGCCAGCAGCATTGACAGGGGGAATCAGCCCCAGCATTTT; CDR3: CASSIDRGNQPQHF
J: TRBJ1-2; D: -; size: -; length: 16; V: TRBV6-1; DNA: TGTGCCAGCAGGCCCTCTCCTCACAGGACTAACTATGGCTACACCTTC; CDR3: CASRPSPHRTNYGYTF
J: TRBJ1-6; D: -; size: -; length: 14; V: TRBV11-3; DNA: TGTGCCAGCAGCTTAGGAGCAGAGGATTCACCCCTCCACTTT; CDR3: CASSLGAEDSPLHF
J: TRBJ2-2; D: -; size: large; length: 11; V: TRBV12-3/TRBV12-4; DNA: TGTGCCAGCAGTTACACCGGGGAGCTGTTTTTT; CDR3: CASSYTGELFF
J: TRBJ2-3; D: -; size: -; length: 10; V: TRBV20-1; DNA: TGCAGTGTGTTCACAGATACGCAGTATTTT; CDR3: CSVFTDTQYF
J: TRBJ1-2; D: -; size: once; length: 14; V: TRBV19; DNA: TGTGCCAGTAGTCCTGTTCCTTCGGTCAATGGCTACACCTTC; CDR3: CASSPVPSVNGYTF
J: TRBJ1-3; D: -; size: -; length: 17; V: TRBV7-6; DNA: TGTGCCAGCAGCCCTTACGGGGAGATCACCTCTGGAAACACCATATATTTT; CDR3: CASSPYGEITSGNTIYF
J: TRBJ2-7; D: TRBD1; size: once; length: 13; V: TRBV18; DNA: TGTGCCAGCTCTGTGGGACAGGTCCACGAGCAGTACTTC; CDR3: CASSVGQVHEQYF
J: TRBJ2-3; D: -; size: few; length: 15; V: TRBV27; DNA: TGTGCCAGCAGTTTACGCGCAGTTAGCACAGATACGCAGTATTTT; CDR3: CASSLRAVSTDTQYF
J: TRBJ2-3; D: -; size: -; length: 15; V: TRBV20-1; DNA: TGCAGTGCTGAGGGTCGGGGGGCTAGCACAGATACGCAGTATTTT; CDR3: CSAEGRGASTDTQYF
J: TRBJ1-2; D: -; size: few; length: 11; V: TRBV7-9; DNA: TGTGCCAGCAGGGGGGAGGGGATAGGCACCTTC; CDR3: CASRGEGIGTF
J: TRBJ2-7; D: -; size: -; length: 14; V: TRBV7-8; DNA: TGTGCCAGCAGCGAGAATGGGGGTTACTACGAGCAGTACTTC; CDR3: CASSENGGYYEQYF
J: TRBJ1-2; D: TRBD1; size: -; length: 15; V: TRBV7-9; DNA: TGTGCCAGAAGCTTCGCCAGGGACAGTTCCTATGGCTACACCTTC; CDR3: CARSFARDSSYGYTF
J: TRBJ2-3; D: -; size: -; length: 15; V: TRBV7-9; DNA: TGTGCCAGCAGCTCATACAGGGAGGGCACAGATACGCAGTATTTT; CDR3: CASSSYREGTDTQYF
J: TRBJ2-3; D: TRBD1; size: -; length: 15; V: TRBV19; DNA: TGTGCCAGTAGAGGACAGGGGTCTAACACAGATACGCAGTATTTT; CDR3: CASRGQGSNTDTQYF
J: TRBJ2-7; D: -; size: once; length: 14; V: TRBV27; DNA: TGTGCCAGCAGTTTAAGCAGGGGCCCCTACGAGCAGTACTTC; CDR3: CASSLSRGPYEQYF
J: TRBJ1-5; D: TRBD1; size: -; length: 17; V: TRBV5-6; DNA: TGTGCCAGCAGCTTCGGACTCGGGACAGGGGGACAGCAACCCCAGCATTTT; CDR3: CASSFGLGTGGQQPQHF
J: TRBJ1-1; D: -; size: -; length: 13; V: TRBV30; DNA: TGTGCCTGGGCCTCAGGGGTGAACACTGAAGCTTTCTTT; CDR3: CAWASGVNTEAFF
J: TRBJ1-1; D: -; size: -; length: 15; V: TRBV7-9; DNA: TGTGCCAGCAGCTGGGGTGGGGGGACGGTCACTGAAGCTTTCTTT; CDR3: CASSWGGGTVTEAFF
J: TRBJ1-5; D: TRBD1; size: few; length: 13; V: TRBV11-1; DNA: TGTGCCAGCAGCCGGACAGGAACTCAGCCCCAGCATTTT; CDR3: CASSRTGTQPQHF
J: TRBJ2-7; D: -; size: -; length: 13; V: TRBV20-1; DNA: TGCAGTGCTAGGAGTCCGGGGGCGGGGGAGCAGTACTTC; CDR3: CSARSPGAGEQYF
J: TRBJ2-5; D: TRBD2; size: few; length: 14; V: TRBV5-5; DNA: TGTGCCAGCAGGGCTAGCGGGACCAAAGAGACCCAGTACTTC; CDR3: CASRASGTKETQYF
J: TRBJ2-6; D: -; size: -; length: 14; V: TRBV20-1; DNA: TGCAGTGCTACTGACAACTCTGGGGCCAACGTCCTGACTTTC; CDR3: CSATDNSGANVLTF
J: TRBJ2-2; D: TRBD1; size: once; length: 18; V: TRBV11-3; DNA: TGTGCCAGCAGCTTAGGCCCATGGGCAGGGGGGAACACCGGGGAGCTGTTTTTT; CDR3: CASSLGPWAGGNTGELFF
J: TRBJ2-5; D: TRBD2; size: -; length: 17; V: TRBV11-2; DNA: TGTGCCAGCAGCCCTACGGGGGGGATCGGACGCCAAGAGACCCAGTACTTC; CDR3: CASSPTGGIGRQETQYF
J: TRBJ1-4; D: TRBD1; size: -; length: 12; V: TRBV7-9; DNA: TGTGCCGGTACAGGGGAGGGCGAAAAACTGTTTTTT; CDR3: CAGTGEGEKLFF
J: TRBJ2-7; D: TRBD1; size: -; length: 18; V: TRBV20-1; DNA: TGCAGTGCTAGAGATCTGGCAGAAACCGGGACAGGGATTTACGAGCAGTACTTC; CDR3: CSARDLAETGTGIYEQYF
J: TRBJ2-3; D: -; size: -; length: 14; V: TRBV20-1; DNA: TGCAGTGCTAAGCTTTCAGTCCCGGCAGATACGCAGTATTTT; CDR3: CSAKLSVPADTQYF
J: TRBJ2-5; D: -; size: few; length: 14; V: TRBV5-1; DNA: TGCGCCAGCAGCGAAAGCGGGTACCAAGAGACCCAGTACTTC; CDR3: CASSESGYQETQYF
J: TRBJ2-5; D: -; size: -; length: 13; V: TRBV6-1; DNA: TGTGCCAGCAGCGATGCGCGACTTGGGACCCAGTACTTC; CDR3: CASSDARLGTQYF
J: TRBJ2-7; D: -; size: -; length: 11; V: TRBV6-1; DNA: TGTGCCAGCAGTGAAGTGGGGGAGCAGTACTTC; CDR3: CASSEVGEQYF
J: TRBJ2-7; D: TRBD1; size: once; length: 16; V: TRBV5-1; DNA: TGCGCCAGCAGACAGGGGACAGGAGGACACTCCTACGAGCAGTACTTC; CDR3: CASRQGTGGHSYEQYF
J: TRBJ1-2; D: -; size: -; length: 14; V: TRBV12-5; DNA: TGTGCTAGTGGTTTGGCCGAAGGTAACTATGGCTACACCTTC; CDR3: CASGLAEGNYGYTF
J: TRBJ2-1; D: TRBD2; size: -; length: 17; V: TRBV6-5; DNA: TGTGCCAGCAGTTACTCTGCGGGGCGGGGGGTCTACAATGAGCAGTTCTTC; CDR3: CASSYSAGRGVYNEQFF
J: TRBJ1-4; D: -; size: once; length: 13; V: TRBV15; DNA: TGTGCCACCAGCAGAGATGGCACCGAAAAACTGTTTTTT; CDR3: CATSRDGTEKLFF
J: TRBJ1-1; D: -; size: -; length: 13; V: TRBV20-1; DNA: TGCAGTGCTAGGATGACAGCGAACACTGAAGCTTTCTTT; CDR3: CSARMTANTEAFF
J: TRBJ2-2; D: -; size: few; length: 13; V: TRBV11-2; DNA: TGTGCCAGCAGCTTACATGAAACCGGGGAGCTGTTTTTT; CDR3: CASSLHETGELFF
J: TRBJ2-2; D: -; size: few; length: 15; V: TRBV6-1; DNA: TGTGCCAGCACCCGGAACGGGGGCAGTAACGGGGAGCTGTTTTTT; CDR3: CASTRNGGSNGELFF
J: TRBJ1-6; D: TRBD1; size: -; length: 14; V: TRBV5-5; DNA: TGTGCCAGCAGCGCGGACAGGGGCAATTCACCCCTCTACTTT; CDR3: CASSADRGNSPLYF
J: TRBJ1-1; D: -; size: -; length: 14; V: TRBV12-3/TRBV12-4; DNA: TGTGCCAGCAGTTTAAACAGGGCTGGATCCGAAGCTTTCTTT; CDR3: CASSLNRAGSEAFF
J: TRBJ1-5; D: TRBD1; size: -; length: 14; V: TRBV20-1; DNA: TGCAGTGCTAGAGAGGGACAGGATCATCAGCCCCAGCATTTT; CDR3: CSAREGQDHQPQHF